The present T cell receptor beta chain was sequenced within a study of shared clonotypes between healthy human individuals. This clone was seen a handful of times. A roughly 200 ng quantity of DNA, 25,000 to 35,000 T cell genomes, went into the sorted-subset replicate PCRs. Method: immunoSEQ multiplex PCR; TCRdb's copy keeps in-frame clones and lacks some. Of about 79,000 clones listed, about 61% are singletons. The sample comprised memory CD8+ T cells sorted from blood. Subset specified: CD45RO+ cells pooled with CCR7-negative TemRA cells. The receptor comes from a young man in good health.

This CDR3 is CASSTGTVYNEQFF. DNA of the CDR3: TGTGCCAGTAGTACGGGGACAGTCTACAATGAGCAGTTCTTC. The rearrangement uses TRBV19 and TRBJ2-1; TRBD1 agrees at 7 bases. The CDR3 totals 14 residues. Germline-derived CDR1 and CDR2 are LNHDA and SQIVND (reference sequence). The V gene end was trimmed by 4 bases and the J gene end by 3 bases; junction bases not matched to a gene: 3.